This TCR beta chain was found in a study of blood T cell repertoires in COVID-19 (dated by TCRdb to about 2020). A note on the overall study: The collaborator samples originated in the United States, Italy and Spain and spanned the acute and convalescent phases of COVID-19. A freely available public database, intended as a resource for researchers studying the immune response to SARS-CoV-2, is where the repertoires were released. Subjects who had been exposed to COVID-19, were actively infected with it, or had recovered from it provided the deeply sampled blood TCRbeta repertoires that made up the dataset. Where HLA class I and class II types were available, the types were taken from metadata supplied by the sample provider, not from assay-based typing. A de-identified subject ID, COVID-19 status, age in years and sex were almost always included in the sample metadata. The prospective study material was composed of cDNA or gDNA derived from T cells, B-cell-depleted T cells, or PBMCs. Samples came from the ongoing ImmuneRACE study (first 160 participants) plus 1,254 subjects from 6 global collaborators.

Results and caveats for the whole study, not just this receptor: Clinical and demographic metadata were provided uncurated, with the amount varying by source and participant.

Measured from the cysteine to the phenylalanine, the CDR3 is 15 residues long. The sequence is cut down to CDR3 DNA, 45 bases in frame from base 1. V and J are truncated by 4 bases and 4 bases respectively, leaving an intervening sequence of 17 bases. CDR1 and CDR2, looked up from the germline V gene, are SGHVS and FNYEAQ. Worth noting for this clone: The target of this receptor is not known. Per-base quality was not reported, and no clone a single base away is much larger than it.

The immunoSEQ Assay, a bias-controlled multiplex PCR, was used to amplify TCRbeta CDR3 regions from genomic DNA. As for how the authors treated the data: Nucleated cell counts per sample were estimated from amplification of reference gene primers within the assay. To quantify the absolute abundance of each unique TCRbeta CDR3 rearrangement, sequence reads were collapsed and filtered. For each sample, productive Simpson clonality was calculated as the square root of Simpson's diversity index over productive rearrangements. Held by TCRdb, this immuneACCESS table contains in-frame sequences only and omits some clones. Under half of the omission traces to an unresolved V gene where checked; the cause of the rest is unknown. The DNA was the basis for D and trimming; V, J and clone size are from that table. A total of just under 150,000 clones appear in this sample, approximately 87% of them only once. The leading ten clones occupy 8.6% of the sample.

The collaborating institutions used their own protocols to collect whole blood in K2EDTA tubes. For TCRbeta analysis, collaborators shipped samples in one of three forms: frozen whole blood, isolated PBMCs, or DNA extracted from either of those sample types. This TCR was sampled from a woman aged 45-60 years with active or convalescent COVID-19. Sequenced material: peripheral blood. Recombination linked TRBV7-6 to TRBJ2-7; TRBD2 is a possible D gene, resting on 5 matching bases. The DNA reads as follows: TGTGCCAGCAGCTCCTCCCCTTCCCCGGGATACGAGCAGTACTTC. Translated, this is CASSSSPSPGYEQYF.